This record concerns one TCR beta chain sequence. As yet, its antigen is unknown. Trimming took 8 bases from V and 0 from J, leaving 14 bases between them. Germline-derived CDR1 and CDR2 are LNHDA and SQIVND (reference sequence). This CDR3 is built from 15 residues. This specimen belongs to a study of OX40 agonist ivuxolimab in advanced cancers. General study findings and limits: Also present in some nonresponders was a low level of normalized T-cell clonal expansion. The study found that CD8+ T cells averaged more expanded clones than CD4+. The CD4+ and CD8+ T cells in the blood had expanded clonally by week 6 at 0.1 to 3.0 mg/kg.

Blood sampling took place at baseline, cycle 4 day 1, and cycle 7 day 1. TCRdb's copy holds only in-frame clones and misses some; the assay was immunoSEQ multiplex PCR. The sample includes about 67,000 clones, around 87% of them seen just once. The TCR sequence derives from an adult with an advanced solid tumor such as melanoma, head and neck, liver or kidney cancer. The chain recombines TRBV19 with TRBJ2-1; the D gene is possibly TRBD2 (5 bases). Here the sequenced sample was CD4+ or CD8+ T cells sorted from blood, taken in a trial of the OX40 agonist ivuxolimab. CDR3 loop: CASSRGPGSYNEQFF. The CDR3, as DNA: TGTGCCAGTTCCCGAGGGCCTGGCTCCTACAATGAGCAGTTCTTC. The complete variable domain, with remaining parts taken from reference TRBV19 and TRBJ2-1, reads DGGITQSPKYLFRKEGQNVTLSCEQNLNHDAMYWYRQDPGQGLRLIYYSQIVNDFQKGDIAEGYSVSREKKESFPLTVTSAQKNPTAFYLCASSRGPGSYNEQFFGPGTRLTVL.